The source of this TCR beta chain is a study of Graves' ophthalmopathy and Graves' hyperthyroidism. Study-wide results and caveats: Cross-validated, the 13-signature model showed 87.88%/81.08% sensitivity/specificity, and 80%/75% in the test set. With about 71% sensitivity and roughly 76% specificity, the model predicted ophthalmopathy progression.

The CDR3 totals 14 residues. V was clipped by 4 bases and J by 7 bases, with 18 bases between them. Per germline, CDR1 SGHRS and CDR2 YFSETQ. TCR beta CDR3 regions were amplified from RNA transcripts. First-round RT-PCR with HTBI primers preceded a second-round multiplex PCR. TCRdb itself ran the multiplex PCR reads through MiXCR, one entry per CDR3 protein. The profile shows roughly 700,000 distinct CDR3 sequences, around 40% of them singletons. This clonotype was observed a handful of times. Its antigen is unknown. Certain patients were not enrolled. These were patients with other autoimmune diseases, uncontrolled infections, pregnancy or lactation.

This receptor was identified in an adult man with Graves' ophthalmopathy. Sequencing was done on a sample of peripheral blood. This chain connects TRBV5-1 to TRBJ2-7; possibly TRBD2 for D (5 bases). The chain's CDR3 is CASSQSVQPGEQYF. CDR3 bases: TGCGCCAGCAGCCAATCGGTCCAGCCGGGGGAGCAGTACTTC.